The source of this T cell receptor (beta chain) is a study of T cells in Graves' hyperthyroidism and ophthalmopathy. Study summary: Peripheral blood was secured at the point of initial diagnosis, before any treatment.

Using RNA transcripts as the source, TCR beta CDR3 regions were amplified. First-round RT-PCR of the TCR CDR3 relied on the HTBI primer set. TCRdb analysed the multiplex PCR reads with MiXCR anew, one entry per CDR3 protein. The sample contains 350,000 or so distinct CDR3 sequences, roughly 20% of which appear only once. V shed 6 bases and J 1 base; nucleotides not matched to a gene: 5. The CDR3 contains 14 residues. This clonotype was counted ten times or more. Each patient was aged 18 to 65 and had newly diagnosed hyperthyroidism of under 2 months' duration. Out of over 7.5 ml of fresh peripheral blood came the PBMCs.

This sequence originates from a woman in her fifties or sixties with Graves' hyperthyroidism. The chain has TRBV12-3 or TRBV12-4 and TRBJ1-2; 7 nucleotides line up with TRBD1. Material: blood. Here the CDR3 reads CASRRGQSNYGYTF. For the CDR3, the DNA is TGTGCCAGCAGGAGGGGACAGAGTAACTATGGCTACACCTTC.